This entry describes one T cell receptor (beta chain). This sample is drawn from a study of control samples from healthy donors and cancer patients. Germline CDR1 and CDR2: SGHTA and FQGNSA. The CDR3 sequence is 13 residues long. The V gene lost 6 bases and the J gene lost 3 bases, with 9 bases spanning the gap. Profiled with immunoSEQ multiplex PCR; TCRdb holds only in-frame clones, not every one. The sample consists of 150,000 to 200,000 clones, about 94% of them appearing once. Material: blood. This clonotype was sampled from a woman aged 35 to 49 in good health. V and J are TRBV7-2 and TRBJ2-1; no clear D. CDR3 sequence reads: CASSTNRYNEQFF. CDR3 DNA: TGTGCCAGCAGTACTAACCGCTACAATGAGCAGTTCTTC.